The 8 T cell receptor beta chains below come from one sample, sequenced in a study of tumor-infiltrating lymphocytes in localized non-small cell lung cancer. Clones were sequenced by immunoSEQ multiplex PCR, and TCRdb holds only the in-frame ones, with some missing. In the table there are 5,500 to 8,000 clones, more than 70% of which are singletons. Sequencing input: lung tumor tissue. Receptor source: a human donor with non-small cell lung cancer.

The chain is built from TRBV2 and TRBJ2-1; 10 bases align to TRBD2. The CDR3 is 13 residues long. V was pared by 2 bases and J by 12 bases, with 4 bases of the junction left unmatched. Looked up from germline, CDR1 is SNHLY and CDR2 is FYNNEI. The CDR3 is CASSESERGGQFF. The CDR3 DNA sequence: TGTGCCAGCAGTGAAAGCGAGCGGGGGGGGCAGTTCTTC.

The chain is built from TRBV9 and TRBJ1-6; the D is unclear. V was trimmed by 1 base and J by 1 base, leaving 6 bases between them. The CDR3 contains 15 residues. Germline V lookup: CDR1 SGDLS, CDR2 YYNGEE. CDR3 protein: CASSVTGSYNSPLHF. The CDR3 DNA follows: TGTGCCAGCAGCGTAACGGGATCCTATAATTCACCCCTCCACTTT.

This clone was counted a few times. This sequence joins TRBV6-5 and TRBJ1-1; tentative D call: TRBD1 (5 bases). The CDR3 consists of 11 residues. V dropped 5 bases and J dropped 6 bases, with 7 bases sitting between them. Per the germline V gene, CDR1 is MNHEY and CDR2 is SVGAGI. CDR3 loop: CASSDRSEAFF. For the CDR3, the DNA is TGTGCCAGCAGTGACAGATCTGAAGCTTTCTTT.

Here the CDR3 DNA reads TGTGCCAGCAGTTCGGCGGGACAGGCGACGTCCTCCTACAATGAGCAGTTCTTC. Its translation is CASSSAGQATSSYNEQFF. The J gene is TRBJ2-1, the V gene TRBV27; 8 nucleotides line up with TRBD1. After removal of 4 bases from V and 0 bases from J, the junction contained 11 bases not matched to a gene. The length of the CDR3 is 18 residues. Germline CDR1 and CDR2: MNHEY and SMNVEV (reference sequence).

The V and J genes are TRBV7-3 and TRBJ2-3; 7 bases fit TRBD2. Unmatched junction bases numbered 4, after V lost 2 bases and J lost 2 bases. Germline V gives CDR1 SGHTA, CDR2 FQGTGA. This CDR3 spans 15 amino acids. The CDR3 is CASSLRGGPTDTQYF. In nucleotides, the CDR3 is TGTGCCAGCAGCTTACGCGGGGGACCCACAGATACGCAGTATTTT.

The rearrangement links TRBV19 to TRBJ1-2; D gene ambiguous. Per germline, CDR1 LNHDA and CDR2 SQIVND (reference sequence). CDR3 size: 12 residues. Trimming removed 3 bases at V and 7 bases at J, with 9 bases between. Here the CDR3 DNA reads TGTGCCAGTAGTATGGCGGGGTTTGGCTACACCTTC. Translated, it gives CASSMAGFGYTF.

This sequence joins TRBV5-4 and TRBJ2-3; 7 bases map to TRBD1. From germline, CDR1 is SGHNT and CDR2 YYREEE (reference sequence). Trimming took 4 bases from V and 4 from J; bases not matched to a gene: 6. The CDR3 consists of 14 residues. The CDR3 coding sequence is TGTGCCAGCAGCCCCCGACAGGGCTCAGATACGCAGTATTTT. Translated: CASSPRQGSDTQYF.

This clone was detected a few times. This chain joins TRBV7-9 and TRBJ2-7; 8 bases align to TRBD2. Germline values: CDR1 SEHNR, CDR2 FQNEAQ (reference sequence). V lost 5 bases, J lost 0 bases, and 9 bases stayed unmatched. The CDR3 length is 16 residues. CDR3 region: CASSPLTSDFSYEQYF. The CDR3 bases are TGTGCCAGCAGCCCCCTGACTAGCGATTTCTCCTACGAGCAGTACTTC.